The sequence of this TCR beta chain was determined in a study of T cells in Graves' hyperthyroidism and ophthalmopathy (dated by TCRdb to between 2019 and 2020). As for the study more broadly: Peripheral blood was collected at initial diagnosis, before any treatment. For training and testing, the approximately 97 patients in the discovery cohort were randomly divided in a 7:3 ratio. An independent validation cohort of under 20 hyperthyroidism patients and about 15 patients who later progressed to ophthalmopathy tested prospective prediction of ophthalmopathy. To identify distinguishing TCR V-J signatures, a discovery cohort of around 98 patients was used, comprising fewer than 45 with Graves' ophthalmopathy and some 60 with stable Graves' hyperthyroidism. TCR Vbeta CDR3 sequencing of fewer than 150 peripheral blood samples (43 ophthalmopathy, about 80 hyperthyroidism and about 17 progressor patients) is reported in the paper. After sampling, hyperthyroidism patients received methimazole starting at 30 mg daily, and ophthalmopathy patients received high-dose intravenous methylprednisolone. In roughly six Graves' hyperthyroidism patients, the study also compared T-cell repertoires from thyroid tissue with T-cell repertoires from blood.

Hyperthyroidism patients were newly diagnosed, with disease duration under 2 months, and aged 18 to 65 years. Exclusion was applied to patients with uncontrolled infections, other autoimmune diseases, pregnancy or lactation. Diagnoses relied on clinical symptoms, serum thyroxine and TRAb, thyroid ultrasound and orbital computed tomography. Blood from progressor patients was collected at the time of first diagnosis with hyperthyroidism, before any ophthalmopathy symptoms had appeared. PBMCs were separated from roughly 10 ml of fresh peripheral blood using Ficoll-Paque density gradient centrifugation. Progressor patients were defined as those initially diagnosed with Graves' hyperthyroidism in whom ophthalmopathy developed during follow-up. Trizol reagent was used to extract total RNA, and RNA quality was then checked on an Agilent 2100 Bioanalyzer. This clonotype showed up many times. This receptor's antigen is unknown. Within one base of it there is no much larger clone, and no base qualities were kept.

The research as a whole found: Ophthalmopathy was separated from stable hyperthyroidism by a 13 V-J signature model, with about 86% sensitivity and about 81% specificity obtained in cross-validation and 80%/75% obtained in testing. Most expanded thyroid clonotypes (frequency above 0.001) were also detected in blood, suggesting blood repertoires may reflect thyroid immune responses. In validation, the model predicted progression to ophthalmopathy with approximately 69% sensitivity and 72% to 85% specificity, a median of approximately 6.7 months before onset. No statistical method was used to fix the sample size in advance, and group allocation was not hidden from the investigators.

V lost 7 bases and J lost 1 base; the stretch between them is 10 bases long. CDR1 is given as SQVTM and CDR2 as ANQGSEA, both from the germline V gene. Reading from cysteine to phenylalanine, the CDR3 counts 12 amino acids. Here the CDR3 DNA is all that survives: 36 bases in frame from base 1. The TCR beta CDR3 regions were amplified from RNA transcripts. The TCR CDR3 was subjected to a first round of RT-PCR using the HTBI primer set and the Qiagen OneStep RT-PCR kit. Libraries were constructed in a second round of multiplex PCR, after which size selection and purification were carried out. Paired-end sequencing of the libraries was performed with 100 bp reads on an Illumina HiSeq2000. Processing in the source paper ran as follows. SOAPnuke was used to process the raw data, throwing out any read that contained adapters or uncalled bases, had a mean Phred below 15, or lacked an exact constant-primer or identifier match. COPE v1.2.5 was used to merge high-quality paired reads, and clonotypes were defined as unique nucleotide sequences. MiTCR v1.1 was used to align the clonotypes against IMGT TRBV, TRBD and TRBJ reference segments. Only V-J combinations with frequency above 0.0001, covering 99% to 99.2% of repertoires, were analysed. A TCS score was defined as the ratio between F50 (clonal expansion) and ExV (chaos), using BLOSUM62-based TCRdist between CDR3 peptides within each V-J. Welch's t-statistics and random forest reduced around 550 V-J features to 13, which were used in a naive Bayes classifier (R e1071). The public sequencing data were trimmed at Q25 with fastp and processed into clonotypes with MiXCR by TCRdb, which kept only in-frame beta chains. Each entry is one CDR3 protein sequence, shown with its most common DNA and genes. The V and J calls and clone size come from TCRdb's table, not from the authors' own analysis. Counted in this sample were a few hundred thousand distinct CDR3 sequences; 15% to 19% of them appeared once. Together, the top ten hold around a quarter of the sample.

The chain uses TRBV29-1 and TRBJ1-1, with the D gene not confidently named. The TCR originated in a young woman with Graves' hyperthyroidism that later progressed to Graves' ophthalmopathy. What was sequenced was blood. Here the CDR3 is given as CSADAANTEAFF. In nucleotide form, the sequence is TGCAGCGCCGATGCTGCGAACACTGAAGCTTTCTTT.